This note documents a single T cell receptor beta chain sequence. Its antigen is not identified. From germline, CDR1 is SGHVS and CDR2 FNYEAQ. Trimming pared 3 bases from V and 0 bases from J, leaving 12 bases between. This CDR3 has 15 amino acids. This sample was included in a study of T cell repertoires in cytomegalovirus infection. Across the study: A matching HLA type, together with CMV infection, was signaled by public TCR beta signatures.

Each CDR3 protein is one row after TCRdb ran MiXCR on the reads. Among around 530,000 distinct CDR3 sequences, less than 30% were seen once, and the ten largest hold about 12%. Study-wide findings and caveats: Based on cumulative public TCR beta family frequency, carriers of CMV plus the relevant HLA were identified. The ex vivo response was dominated by HLA-C-restricted CMV-specific TCR beta clonotypes.

J is TRBJ2-7 and V is TRBV7-6; D ambiguous. This TCR was recovered from a human donor in good health (CMV status not recorded). Some clones in this sample may be carry-over from other donors' samples. The source material was PBMCs. The DNA of the CDR3 is TGTGCCAGCAGCTTCCAGGTAGACAACTCCTACGAGCAGTACTTC. This codes for CASSFQVDNSYEQYF.